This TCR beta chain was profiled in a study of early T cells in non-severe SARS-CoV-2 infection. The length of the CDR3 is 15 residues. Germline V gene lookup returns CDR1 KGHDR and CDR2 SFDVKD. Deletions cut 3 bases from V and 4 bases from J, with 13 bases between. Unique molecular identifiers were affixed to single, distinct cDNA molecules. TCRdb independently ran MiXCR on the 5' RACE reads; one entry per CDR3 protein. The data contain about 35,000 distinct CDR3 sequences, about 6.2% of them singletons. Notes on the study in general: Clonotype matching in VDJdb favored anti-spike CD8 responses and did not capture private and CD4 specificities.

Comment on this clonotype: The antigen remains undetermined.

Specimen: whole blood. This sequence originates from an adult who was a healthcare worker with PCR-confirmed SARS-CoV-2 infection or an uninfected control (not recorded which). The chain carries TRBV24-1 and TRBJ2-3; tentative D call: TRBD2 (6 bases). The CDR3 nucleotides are TGTGCCACCAGTGATGCGACTAGGTTTGCAGATACGCAGTATTTT. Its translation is CATSDATRFADTQYF.